The next 21 T cell receptor beta chains were all read from a single sample in a study of shared clonotypes between healthy human individuals. The assay was immunoSEQ multiplex PCR, and TCRdb's table has in-frame clones only and misses some. The sample includes about 1 million clones, about four fifths of them seen just once. The sample comprised memory CD4+ T cells from PBMCs. The sample's subset: CD45RA-negative fraction. These receptors came from a man between 18 and 29 years old in good health. Some clones in this sample may be carry-over from other donors' samples.

This rearrangement joins TRBV14 to TRBJ2-2; D is tentatively TRBD1 or TRBD2 (5 bases each). The CDR3 extends over 14 amino acids. The V gene's germline CDR1 is SGHDN and CDR2 FVKESK. V was shortened by 3 bases and J by 4 bases, with 9 bases between the two germline ends. CDR3 DNA: TGTGCCAGCAGCCAGGGACCCAGCACCGGGGAGCTGTTTTTT. This codes for CASSQGPSTGELFF.

V is TRBV5-4 and J is TRBJ2-7; D not resolved. The CDR3 runs to 13 residues. Trimming stripped 5 bases from V and 2 bases from J, with 11 bases between. Germline CDR1 SGHNT, CDR2 YYREEE (reference sequence). As DNA, the CDR3 is TGTGCCAGCAGTTCTACTGTCACCTACGAGCAGTACTTC. Amino acids: CASSSTVTYEQYF.

The CDR3, as DNA: TGCAGCGTTGAGTCCACCAGGGGCTACGAGCAGTACTTC. It encodes CSVESTRGYEQYF. The chain has TRBV29-1 and TRBJ2-7; D possibly corresponds to TRBD1 (6 bases). CDR3 size: 13 residues. V lost 3 bases to trimming and J lost 3 bases, with 12 bases between them. Germline CDR1 is SQVTM and CDR2 is ANQGSEA.

This clone was observed a single time. This chain's CDR3 is CASRRGTEAFF. The CDR3 DNA reads as TGTGCCAGCAGGCGGGGGACTGAAGCTTTCTTT. The chain couples TRBV27 to TRBJ1-1; D might be TRBD1 (5 bases). CDR3 length equals 11 residues. V shed 6 bases and J shed 5 bases, with 7 bases lying between them. The germline V gene has CDR1 MNHEY and CDR2 SMNVEV (reference sequence).

The chain links TRBV2 to TRBJ2-3, with 10 bases identical to TRBD2. Germline CDR1 and CDR2: SNHLY and FYNNEI. CDR3 length equals 15 residues. V shed 3 bases, J shed 4 bases, and the junction held 4 bases outside the gene matches. The DNA of the CDR3 is TGTGCCAGCAGTGATTCTAGCGGGAGCTCAGATACGCAGTATTTT. The encoded protein is CASSDSSGSSDTQYF.

This clone has a handful of counts. The chain is built from TRBV28 and TRBJ1-1; no clear D. Per the germline V gene, CDR1 is MDHEN and CDR2 is SYDVKM. The CDR3 sequence is 13 residues long. V lost 7 bases to trimming and J lost 0 bases, with 9 bases between them. The CDR3 loop is CASIDSLNTEAFF. CDR3 in DNA: TGTGCCAGCATAGACTCTCTGAACACTGAAGCTTTCTTT.

The chain links TRBV7-3 to TRBJ2-3; 7 bases align to TRBD2. The ends lost 2 bases at V and 5 bases at J; junction bases unmatched: 10. This CDR3 spans 16 amino acids. Germline V lookup: CDR1 SGHTA, CDR2 FQGTGA. The chain's CDR3 is CASSLRGAGVGDTQYF. The CDR3 bases are TGTGCCAGCAGCTTACGTGGCGCGGGAGTGGGAGATACGCAGTATTTT.

The V call is TRBV19, the J call TRBJ2-5, with D tentatively TRBD1 or TRBD2 (5 bases each). There are 15 residues in the CDR3. The V gene's germline CDR1 is LNHDA and CDR2 SQIVND (reference sequence). Trimming took off 3 bases at V and 5 bases at J, with 16 bases between the two ends. The CDR3 DNA reads TGTGCCAGTAGTATCCACTGGGGGAATATGGAGACCCAGTACTTC. Encoded protein: CASSIHWGNMETQYF. Filled out from reference TRBV19 and TRBJ2-5, the complete variable domain reads DGGITQSPKYLFRKEGQNVTLSCEQNLNHDAMYWYRQDPGQGLRLIYYSQIVNDFQKGDIAEGYSVSREKKESFPLTVTSAQKNPTAFYLCASSIHWGNMETQYFGPGTRLLVL.

The chain has TRBV18 and TRBJ2-1, with 11 bases identical to TRBD2. Trimming took 2 bases from V and 7 from J; bases not matched to a gene: 7. The CDR3 sequence is 16 residues long. Per germline, CDR1 KGHSH and CDR2 LQKENI. The CDR3 region has the DNA TGTGCCAGCTCACCAGGCCTGAGACTAGCGGGAAATGAGCAGTTCTTC. Protein sequence: CASSPGLRLAGNEQFF.

The gene calls are TRBV11-2 and TRBJ2-7, with D possibly being TRBD1 or TRBD2 (5 bases each). CDR1 SGHAT and CDR2 FQNNGV come from the germline V gene. V was pared by 6 bases and J by 3 bases, with 12 bases between. This CDR3 comprises 13 residues. The CDR3 nucleotides read TGTGCCAGCAGGGCTGTGGGGGTCTACGAGCAGTACTTC. It specifies CASRAVGVYEQYF.

The chain is built from TRBV7-3 and TRBJ2-2; D gene ambiguous. CDR3 size: 15 residues. Trimming shortened V by 3 bases and J by 3 bases, and 11 bases separated the two germline ends. The germline CDR1 and CDR2 sequences are SGHTA and FQGTGA. For the CDR3, the DNA is TGTGCCAGCAGCTTTGAAGGATCCCACACCGGGGAGCTGTTTTTT. This encodes CASSFEGSHTGELFF.

The rearrangement uses TRBV7-2 and TRBJ1-2; D not certain. Deletions cut 5 bases from V and 4 bases from J, with 14 bases between. This CDR3 is built from 14 residues. Per the germline V gene, CDR1 is SGHTA and CDR2 is FQGNSA. The CDR3 DNA sequence: TGTGCCAGCAGCGGACGGTCTCCGTTCTATGGCTACACCTTC. Its translation is CASSGRSPFYGYTF.

This sequence joins TRBV7-9 and TRBJ2-5, with no clear D. This CDR3 spans 15 amino acids. Germline assignment: CDR1 SEHNR and CDR2 FQNEAQ (reference sequence). Trimming stripped 1 base from V and 2 bases from J, with 11 bases between. The CDR3 is CASSLVPGKQETQYF. The CDR3, as DNA: TGTGCCAGCAGCTTAGTACCTGGAAAGCAAGAGACCCAGTACTTC. Looking up the rest from reference TRBV7-9 and TRBJ2-5 gives the full variable domain: DTGVSQNPRHKITKRGQNVTFRCDPISEHNRLYWYRQTLGQGPEFLTYFQNEAQLEKSRLLSDRFSAERPKGSFSTLEIQRTEQGDSAMYLCASSLVPGKQETQYFGPGTRLLVL.

V gene TRBV5-6 combines with J gene TRBJ1-2; TRBD1 aligns across 12 bases. The CDR3 has 16 residues. The germline V gene has CDR1 SGHDT and CDR2 YYEEEE. V dropped 0 bases and J dropped 8; count of bases not matched to a gene: 8. CDR3 in amino acids: CASSLDRDRGRRGYTF. In nucleotides, the CDR3 is TGTGCCAGCAGCTTGGACCGGGACAGGGGGCGGCGAGGCTACACCTTC.

This chain joins TRBV7-2 and TRBJ2-2; D may be TRBD1 or TRBD2 (5 bases each). V shed 1 base and J shed 7 bases, with 10 bases lying between them. This CDR3 region has 14 residues. Germline loops: CDR1 SGHTA, CDR2 FQGNSA. CDR3 nucleotide sequence: TGTGCCAGCAGCTTAGGGGGGACCCACGGGGAGCTGTTTTTT. It translates to CASSLGGTHGELFF.

In this sample, this clone turned up once. The chain recombines TRBV5-1 with TRBJ1-1; D uncertain. From germline, CDR1 is SGHRS and CDR2 YFSETQ. The CDR3 runs 14 residues. V was clipped by 0 bases and J by 0 bases, with 6 bases between them. CDR3 sequence (DNA): TGCGCCAGCAGCTTGGTTCCACTGAACACTGAAGCTTTCTTT. Translation: CASSLVPLNTEAFF.

The chain employs TRBV9 and TRBJ2-4; possibly TRBD2 for D (5 bases). This CDR3 contains 13 residues. V shed 2 bases and J shed 7 bases, with 10 bases lying between them. Germline CDR1 reads SGDLS; CDR2 reads YYNGEE. The CDR3 is CASSVEVGNIQYF. In DNA form, the CDR3 reads TGTGCCAGCAGCGTGGAGGTCGGGAACATTCAGTACTTC.

The chain employs TRBV7-2 and TRBJ1-1; D uncertain. V lost 5 bases and J 2 bases, leaving 9 bases between the germline ends. CDR3 size: 13 residues. Germline loops: CDR1 SGHTA, CDR2 FQGNSA. The CDR3: CASSARANTEAFF. For the CDR3, the DNA is TGTGCCAGCAGCGCAAGAGCCAACACTGAAGCTTTCTTT.

The chain carries TRBV7-2 and TRBJ2-1, with 12 bases identical to TRBD2. This CDR3 comprises 16 residues. Germline V gene sequence: CDR1 SGHTA, CDR2 FQGNSA. Unmatched junction bases numbered 8, after V lost 1 base and J lost 10 bases. This CDR3 reads CASSLVRLAGGAEQFF. The CDR3 DNA is TGTGCCAGCAGCTTAGTTAGGCTAGCGGGAGGGGCCGAGCAGTTCTTC.

This clone was observed a few times. The genes are TRBV11-1 and TRBJ2-7; the D is unclear. The CDR3 is 14 amino acids. Germline V gene sequence: CDR1 SGHAT, CDR2 FQDESV (reference sequence). The ends were cut back, 1 base at V and 2 bases at J, with 9 bases in the middle. In nucleotides, the CDR3 is TGTGCCAGCAGCTTAGGTAAGGGCCCCTACGAGCAGTACTTC. Its protein is CASSLGKGPYEQYF. The full variable domain, completed using reference TRBV11-1 and TRBJ2-7, is EAEVAQSPRYKITEKSQAVAFWCDPISGHATLYWYRQILGQGPELLVQFQDESVVDDSQLPKDRFSAERLKGVDSTLKIQPAELGDSAMYLCASSLGKGPYEQYFGPGTRLTVT.

Here the CDR3 DNA reads TGTGCCAGCAGGTCGGGACAGGGACGTAACACTGAAGCTTTCTTT. Protein sequence: CASRSGQGRNTEAFF. The chain couples TRBV27 to TRBJ1-1; 9 nucleotides line up with TRBD1. Trimming removed 6 bases from V and 2 bases from J; junction bases left unmatched: 7. This CDR3 region has 15 residues. CDR1 MNHEY and CDR2 SMNVEV come from the germline V gene (reference sequence).